Listed below are T cell receptor beta chains from one sample, sequenced in a study of blood T cell repertoires in COVID-19. The method was immunoSEQ multiplex PCR; TCRdb's version includes in-frame clones alone and lacks a portion of them. The sample has some 87,000 clones; more than 65% are singletons. Input material: peripheral blood. The receptor set was obtained from a woman at least 80 years old with active or convalescent COVID-19. CDR3s leave out the opening cysteine and the closing phenylalanine or tryptophan. Expanded clones are given a class, and other clones once, few, many or no size at all.

j_call,v_call,clone_size,cdr3_aa
TRBJ2-7,TRBV6-5,once,ASKGQGAGYEQY
TRBJ2-5,TRBV6-5,-,ASSYSRVETQY
TRBJ2-1,TRBV6-2/TRBV6-3,-,ASSRRQGAMNEQF
TRBJ2-6,TRBV30,-,AWSLETGGSISGANVLT
TRBJ2-7,TRBV28,-,ASSLGGPATYEQY
TRBJ2-7,TRBV18,-,ASSPTGNEQY
TRBJ2-1,TRBV9,-,ASSVDLRRYNEQF
TRBJ2-5,TRBV30,-,AWSVRGFLAGAQETQY
TRBJ2-3,TRBV7-2,once,ASRLGLGATDTQY
TRBJ2-1,TRBV4-3,-,ASSQDTARDEQF
TRBJ2-3,TRBV5-6,-,ASSGQVYTDTQY
TRBJ1-4,TRBV14,-,ASSPSGTYIEKLF
TRBJ1-6,TRBV7-2,-,ASSLTGNNSPLH
TRBJ1-2,TRBV6-5,-,ASSFSGTGDYGYT
TRBJ1-1,TRBV25-1,-,ASTSYRGKGTEAF
TRBJ2-2,TRBV28,-,ASSLLFAGGGRTGELF
TRBJ2-2,TRBV15,-,ATSRYTSGHDTNTGELF
TRBJ1-2,TRBV2,-,ASSRGTGGLDYT
TRBJ1-2,TRBV6-5,-,ASSYSFREDYGYT
TRBJ1-2,TRBV3-1/TRBV3-2,-,ASSQYDYGYT
TRBJ1-2,TRBV19,-,ASWDSQYYGYT
TRBJ1-1,TRBV5-1,-,ASSLNTQDTEAF
TRBJ1-4,TRBV4-3,-,ASSQADRATNEKLF
TRBJ1-6,TRBV3-1/TRBV3-2,-,ASSQGQGQGGSPLH
TRBJ1-2,TRBV5-1,once,ASSRRGQGDYGYT
TRBJ1-2,TRBV7-2,-,ASSYFDGSIGYT
TRBJ1-1,TRBV19,-,ASSIGTEAF
TRBJ2-7,TRBV5-6,few,ASSLRRGNYEQY
TRBJ2-1,TRBV5-1,-,ASSSGGGRSYNEQF
TRBJ1-4,TRBV28,-,ASSPPSGTGEEKLF
TRBJ2-2,TRBV11-2,-,ASSLVSGFTGELF
TRBJ1-5,TRBV7-8,once,ASSVTGGNQPQH
TRBJ1-5,TRBV18,-,ASSPSGSNQPQH
TRBJ2-3,TRBV7-2,-,ASSFTGGRIDTQY
TRBJ1-1,TRBV18,few,ASSPLGGGTEAF
TRBJ1-6,TRBV23-1,once,ASSPGSNSPLH
TRBJ2-3,TRBV7-3,-,ASSQAGVQDTQY
TRBJ2-3,TRBV15,-,ATSRDPSGGIQDTQY
TRBJ2-1,TRBV27,-,ASSRDRSRGEQF
TRBJ2-5,TRBV5-5,once,ASSLEAGQETQY
TRBJ2-3,TRBV28,few,ASSLGRSGGLTDTQY
TRBJ1-1,TRBV5-1,-,ASTPGGGAITEAF
TRBJ1-2,TRBV5-4,-,ASSRDREYGYT
TRBJ1-2,TRBV25-1,few,ASSEVFGYT
TRBJ1-5,TRBV30,-,AWSGQVSNQPQH
TRBJ1-5,TRBV6-5,-,ASSYTGFNQPQH
TRBJ1-2,TRBV28,-,ASSRALDSYGYT
TRBJ2-7,TRBV27,-,ASSFSGTGAGEQY
TRBJ2-5,TRBV15,-,ATSMGGQGFETQY
TRBJ1-2,TRBV7-2,-,ASSLALGGYGYT
TRBJ2-5,TRBV6-6,-,ATGSGSAETQY
TRBJ1-1,TRBV30,-,AWSLRAGETEAF